A selection of T cell receptor beta chains follows, all from one sample in a study of shared clonotypes between healthy human individuals. Sequenced by immunoSEQ multiplex PCR; TCRdb stores in-frame clones only, minus some. The sample records around 1,900,000 clones, 93% being singletons. Sequencing was done on a sample of naive CD8+ T cells from PBMCs. These receptors were collected from a man between 18 and 29 years old in good health. Some clones in this sample may be carry-over from other donors' samples. CDR3s leave out the opening cysteine and the closing phenylalanine or tryptophan.

v_gene: TRBV28; j_gene: TRBJ2-3; CDR3aa: ASSFSGSTDTQY
v_gene: TRBV5-8; j_gene: TRBJ2-5; CDR3aa: ASIISGTGETQY
v_gene: TRBV6-4; j_gene: TRBJ1-5; CDR3aa: ASSDPYRVGQPQH
v_gene: TRBV27; j_gene: TRBJ2-7; CDR3aa: ASSLAAGTAAYEQY
v_gene: TRBV18; j_gene: TRBJ1-5; CDR3aa: ASSPPKTRGGFGNQPQH
v_gene: TRBV27; j_gene: TRBJ2-7; CDR3aa: ASSLGATYEQY
v_gene: TRBV27; j_gene: TRBJ2-7; CDR3aa: ASSLGLTYEQY
v_gene: TRBV4-1; j_gene: TRBJ2-1; CDR3aa: ASSQEASPKDEQF
v_gene: TRBV11-2; j_gene: TRBJ2-2; CDR3aa: ASSWPGLANTGELF
v_gene: TRBV9; j_gene: TRBJ1-5; CDR3aa: ASSVAPNQPQH
v_gene: TRBV5-6; j_gene: TRBJ1-5; CDR3aa: ASQVFGQPQH
v_gene: TRBV7-9; j_gene: TRBJ2-7; CDR3aa: ASSNLYNEQY
v_gene: TRBV27; j_gene: TRBJ2-1; CDR3aa: ASSLLGQGSNEQF
v_gene: TRBV6-1; j_gene: TRBJ2-1; CDR3aa: ASSAPGQSYNEQF
v_gene: TRBV27; j_gene: TRBJ2-7; CDR3aa: ASSPSPASYEQY